What follows are 5 T cell receptor beta chains derived from one specimen sequenced in a study of T-cell reconstitution after alpha-beta-depleted transplantation in children. The TCRbeta library incorporated unique molecular identifiers. TCRdb used MiXCR to reprocess the PCR reads, holding one entry per CDR3 protein. This table holds approximately 980,000 distinct CDR3 sequences, around 30% found once. This sample comprised PBMCs, mostly from graft donor cells, obtained 360 days after TCRalphabeta/CD19-depleted stem cell transplant. The receptors here all came from a boy under two years old who had a stem cell transplant for SCID, so the T cells may come from the graft donor.

The V call is TRBV4-1, the J call TRBJ2-7; TRBD1 aligns across 9 bases. Looked up from germline, CDR1 is MGHRA and CDR2 is YSYEKL. The CDR3 contains 15 residues. V trimming: 5 bases; J trimming: 2 bases; junction bases outside the gene matches: 7. Written as DNA, the CDR3 is TGCGCCAGCAGCACTCGACAGGGGGACACCTACGAGCAGTACTTC. This encodes CASSTRQGDTYEQYF.

V and J are TRBV18 and TRBJ2-1; perhaps TRBD1 as D (7 bases). This CDR3 spans 17 amino acids. V shed 2 bases and J shed 6 bases, with 20 bases lying between them. Germline CDR1 is KGHSH and CDR2 is LQKENI. The DNA of the CDR3 is TGTGCCAGCTCACCATCTTTGGGGGGACAGCATTTCAATGAGCAGTTCTTC. Amino acid sequence: CASSPSLGGQHFNEQFF.

CDR3 coding DNA: TGCAGTGCTAGCAAAGCGGGGCTTTACTACGAGCAGTACTTC. Residues: CSASKAGLYYEQYF. V and J are TRBV20-1 and TRBJ2-7, with 7 bases that match TRBD2. V was pared by 3 bases and J by 3 bases, with 8 bases of the junction left unmatched. The CDR3 runs to 14 residues. Germline assignment: CDR1 DFQATT and CDR2 SNEGSKA (reference sequence).

On this clonotype: A read error may produce the germline difference seen at one junction end. The V and J genes are TRBV28 and TRBJ2-4; 8 nucleotides match TRBD1. The germline V gene encodes CDR1 MDHEN and CDR2 SYDVKM. CDR3 length equals 13 residues. The CDR3 here is CASSTRDGQGNDF. The DNA for the CDR3 is TGTGCCAGCAGTACTCGAGATGGACAGGGAAACGACTTC.

The chain carries TRBV7-9 and TRBJ1-1; maybe TRBD1 (5 bases). Germline loops: CDR1 SEHNR, CDR2 FQNEAQ (reference sequence). The CDR3 runs to 12 residues. V dropped 5 bases and J dropped 7 bases, with 11 bases sitting between them. The CDR3 sequence is CASSPRRDEAFF. The CDR3 DNA reads TGTGCCAGCAGCCCACGCAGGGATGAAGCTTTCTTT.